This T cell receptor beta chain derives from a study of cytomegalovirus exposure and HLA in healthy donors (dated by TCRdb to 2015 to 2018). About the investigation overall: An earlier analysis of approximately 550 of the donors reported about 250 Gb of sequence data and more than 90 million unique TCR beta sequences from 150 million to 200 million T cells. Typing coverage varied by locus: roughly 629-640 donors for A, B, C, DRB1 and DQB1; approximately 560 for DQA1; more than 600 for DPA1; approximately 470 for DPB1. To decide whether each TCR beta V gene segment behaved as functional or pseudogenic, an earlier analysis of fewer than 750 of the donors relied on high-throughput TCR beta sequencing. Rather than drawing on any new phenotypic data, the later analysis identified candidate immune exposures from TCR beta sequences and the way those sequences occurred across donors. Besides the first cohort of approximately 710 subjects, a separate validation cohort made up of 120 different subjects was used. Roughly 290 gigabases of sequencing data and around 85 million unique TCR sequences made up an early release that covered 640 HLA-typed donors. A later genetic analysis took genome-wide SNP genotypes for 398 of the 666 donors and used that subset as a discovery cohort. Donor age, sex, ethnicity and CMV serostatus were compiled together with the repertoire data. Every repertoire in the discovery cohort had been generated on one and the same sequencing platform. Because of strong linkage in the cohort, roughly five DR-DQ haplotypes were treated as single units for association and clustering. Of the approximately 400 genotyped donors, over 80% were placed in the genetic ancestry cluster associated with self-reported Caucasian donors. To predict cytomegalovirus infection status, the study combined high-throughput TCR immunosequencing, statistical association of individual TCRs with disease status, and machine learning. Using immunosequencing, the study profiled T cell repertoires from 500 to 800 subjects and related those repertoires to cytomegalovirus serostatus. Class I and class II HLA loci were covered by the typing at four-digit resolution. The aim of the study was to test whether cataloging public T cell receptors could identify signatures of past pathogen exposure. To study patterns of TCR occurrence, a later analysis re-analyzed previously published TCR beta repertoires from 666 donors and added high-resolution HLA genotyping. Across under 500 genotyped donors of the cohort, an average of about 250,000 unique TCR beta nucleotide sequences per donor were sequenced, and about a sixth of those sequences were non-productive.

Looking up the germline V gene yields CDR1 SGHTA and CDR2 FQGNSA. Its CDR3 holds 14 amino acids, cysteine through phenylalanine. Kept here is only the CDR3 DNA, which spans 42 bases and is read in frame from base 1. A distance of 8 bases separates the germline ends of V and J, which lose 0 bases and 3 bases respectively. The cohort consisted of 600 to 700 healthy bone marrow donors. Cohort members were all nominally healthy when sampled, although unrecorded immune exposures were likely present. The donor was CMV seronegative and was included in the group of 352 seronegative cohort members. Each donor provided a peripheral blood sample, and peripheral blood mononuclear cells were used for TCR beta sequencing. Genomic DNA extraction from the blood cell samples was performed with the Qiagen DNeasy Blood Extraction Kit. General conclusions and limits of the study: A later analysis found that HLA-associated TCR beta chains were more clonally expanded and had lower generation probabilities than equally common non-associated chains. A further reported finding was that TCR beta sequences accurately predicted the HLA-A and HLA-B alleles for most subjects in the first cohort. A later analysis found that TCR association rates varied across HLA loci, with DRB1 alleles showing the most associated TCRs and HLA-C alleles the fewest. Linkage disequilibrium might explain the correlated functional status among segregating V segments, but an unknown experimental factor could not be excluded. According to a later analysis, parvovirus B19, influenza, CMV and Epstein-Barr virus appeared linked to several top co-occurrence clusters. A later analysis associated 15,000 to 20,000 TCR beta sequences with specific HLA alleles at a false discovery rate of 0.05. While some public TCRs were present in many individuals, most TCR sequences turned up only very rarely across donors. According to the authors, the approach could potentially be generalized to other disease states and immunological phenotypes. In vitro tests confirmed that a few of the cytomegalovirus-associated TCR beta chains recognize cytomegalovirus antigens. An earlier analysis of some 560 of the donors showed that most TCR beta V segments appeared in productive rearrangements either about 90% or about 30% of the time, which broadly matched IMGT annotations. Because the 87-base-pair reads could not distinguish some IMGT-functional V segments, including TRBV6-2 and TRBV6-3, those segments were excluded. According to a later analysis, most CMV-associated TCR beta chains appeared to be HLA-restricted, and the HLA associations seemed to be driven largely by CMV exposure. Cytomegalovirus status was reported to be diagnosed by the classifier with high specificity and sensitivity in both the original and validation cohorts. A cluster of highly shared sequence variants was judged likely to represent a technical artifact of the sequencing pipeline. CMV serostatus was the only immune exposure information available for the cohort. HLA typing was unavailable for some donors at each locus, so association tests used only the typed subset. About 15 rarely observed V segments, including chromosome 9 orphons, were excluded from the earlier analysis of some 590 of the donors because counts were too low. Assigning TCR associations to individual alleles was difficult when HLA alleles, especially DR and DQ, strongly co-occurred. V-gene and J-gene trimming of TCR beta chains was associated with a missense DCLRE1C variant in a later genetic analysis, and the association was replicated in an independent cohort. Sequencing depth was assumed to be roughly uniform across donors in the presence/absence analyses, though that assumption may not hold. A later genetic analysis reported fewer N-insertions in productive TCRs among donors in an Asian-associated ancestry cluster than the roughly 700-donor mean. Only TCR beta chains were sequenced in this cohort, and the absence of alpha or paired-chain data limited detectable features. The study listed approximately 150 TCR beta chains as associated with cytomegalovirus.

Comments on this clone: Its cognate antigen has yet to be identified. No much larger clone exists at a distance of one base, and base qualities are not known.

Library preparation used the immunoSEQ multiplex PCR assay. The multiplex PCR relied on a mix of 60 forward primers for TCR Vbeta segments and 13 reverse primers for TCR Jbeta segments. A multiplex PCR assay on genomic DNA amplified the CDR3 region of rearranged TCR beta genes. The Illumina HiSeq System was used to sequence the amplified TCR beta libraries as 87-base-pair reads. The original pipeline was this. Across the 640 or so repertoires, a later analysis counted 78 million or so unique TCR beta chains, 9 million to 14 million of which were shared by at least two donors. A nearest-neighbor algorithm error-corrected the raw reads and collapsed the reads into unique sequences, merging closely related sequences to remove PCR and sequencing errors. V, D and J gene segments were assigned by aligning CDR3 sequences to IMGT reference sequences. Each retained sequence needed at least a six-nucleotide match to both a V gene segment and a J gene segment. A rearrangement counted as productive if the CDR3 had no stop codons and remained in frame with V and J, and every other rearrangement counted as non-productive. CDR3 was defined by IMGT convention, running from the second conserved V-encoded cysteine to the conserved J-encoded phenylalanine. In an earlier analysis of just under 600 of the donors, sequences lacking an unambiguous match to a single V gene segment were excluded. An earlier analysis of several hundred of the donors called V segments functional above 56.7% productive rearrangements and segregating when the between-donor standard deviation exceeded 5%. A statistical classification framework was built for diagnosing cytomegalovirus status from the catalog of TCR beta chain sequences. V and J gene assignment, in a later analysis, came from comparing TCR nucleotide sequences with IMGT/GENE-DB human TR gene sequences. The TCRdist pipeline was used in a later analysis to assign CDR3 sequences and most-parsimonious VDJ recombination scenarios. In a later analysis, each TCR beta chain was defined by its CDR3 amino acid sequence together with its V-gene family, and reads lacking a unique V-gene family were excluded. In a later analysis, fewer than 600 highly shared, low-generation-probability nucleotide sequences were removed to address suspected cross-contamination and a sequencing artifact. A later analysis calculated a clonal expansion index for each public chain from normalized within-repertoire ranks of inferred template counts. In a later analysis, generation probabilities were computed with a VDJ recombination model fitted to out-of-frame rearrangements, and the resulting probabilities were checked against IGoR. In a later analysis, TCR-TCR, TCR-HLA and TCR-CMV co-occurrence was scored with hypergeometric tests, and a repertoire-size bias correction was applied to TCR pairs. To estimate false discovery rates, a later analysis permuted the HLA or CMV assignments 20 times. In a later analysis, co-occurring TCRs were grouped using DBSCAN, and TCRdist sequence similarity was added for clustering within HLA-allele-positive subsets. Repertoires with fewer than 30,000 or more than 120,000 public chains, plus five repertoires with anomalous nucleotide sharing, were excluded from co-occurrence clustering. In TCRdb, the immuneACCESS table is reduced to in-frame sequences with V and J assigned. These tables do not hold every clone; where another copy was compared, an unresolved V gene accounts for under half, and the others remain unexplained. V and J calls and clone size are as listed in that table; D and trimming were resolved from the DNA. The sample table lists approximately 90,000 clones, about 78% of them with a count of one. 3.4% of the sample rests with the top ten.

Material: PBMCs. The chain is made from TRBV7-2 and TRBJ1-2; the D gene lacks a confident call. The receptor's source is a man aged 40-49 years in good health and CMV-seronegative. This receptor carries the CDR3 CASSLAGSYYGYTF. In nucleotide form, the sequence is TGTGCCAGCAGCTTAGCCGGGTCTTACTATGGCTACACCTTC.